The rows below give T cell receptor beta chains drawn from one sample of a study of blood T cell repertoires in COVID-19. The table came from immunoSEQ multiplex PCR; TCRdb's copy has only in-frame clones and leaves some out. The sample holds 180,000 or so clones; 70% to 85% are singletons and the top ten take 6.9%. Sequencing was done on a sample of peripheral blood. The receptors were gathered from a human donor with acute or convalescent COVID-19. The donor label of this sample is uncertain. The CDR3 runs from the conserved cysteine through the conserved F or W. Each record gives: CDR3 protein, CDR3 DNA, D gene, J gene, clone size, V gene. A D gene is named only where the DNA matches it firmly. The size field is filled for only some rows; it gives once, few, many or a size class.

CASSRTGNSEAFF | TGTGCCAGCAGCAGGACAGGGAACTCTGAAGCTTTCTTT | TRBD1 | TRBJ1-1 | NA | TRBV7-6
CASSTSGRVKGETQYF | TGTGCCAGTAGTACTAGCGGGAGGGTAAAAGGAGAGACCCAGTACTTC | TRBD2 | TRBJ2-5 | once | TRBV19
CASSLGGDSYGYTF | TGTGCCAGCAGCTTGGGAGGGGACTCATATGGCTACACCTTC | NA | TRBJ1-2 | NA | TRBV5-4
CATSRDWGLRVGSYNEQFF | TGTGCCACCAGCAGAGATTGGGGACTTCGGGTGGGGTCCTACAATGAGCAGTTCTTC | NA | TRBJ2-1 | NA | TRBV15
CASTLGQGGSPLHF | TGTGCCAGCACCCTTGGACAGGGAGGTTCACCCCTCCACTTT | TRBD1 | TRBJ1-6 | once | TRBV6-6
CATYRAPNEKLFF | TGTGCCACCTACAGGGCTCCTAATGAAAAACTGTTTTTT | NA | TRBJ1-4 | once | TRBV28
CASGRGNTEAFF | TGTGCCAGCGGCCGGGGGAACACTGAAGCTTTCTTT | NA | TRBJ1-1 | NA | TRBV28
CASSFRGREAFF | TGTGCCAGCAGCTTTCGAGGGAGGGAAGCTTTCTTT | NA | TRBJ1-1 | NA | TRBV7-2
CASSNLGLGGYTF | TGTGCCAGCAGTAACCTGGGACTTGGGGGCTACACCTTC | NA | TRBJ1-2 | NA | TRBV25-1
CAVGGTEDYGYTF | TGTGCCGTCGGAGGGACAGAGGACTATGGCTACACCTTC | TRBD1 | TRBJ1-2 | once | TRBV10-3
CSAPDRREQYF | TGCAGTGCTCCCGACAGACGCGAGCAGTACTTC | NA | TRBJ2-7 | NA | TRBV20-1
CASSQLGTGGFYEQYF | TGTGCCAGCAGCCAGCTAGGGACAGGGGGGTTCTACGAGCAGTACTTC | TRBD1 | TRBJ2-7 | NA | TRBV14
CATSAQGSTDTQYF | TGTGCCACCAGTGCACAGGGGTCCACAGATACGCAGTATTTT | TRBD1 | TRBJ2-3 | few | TRBV24-1
CASSPGLGETQYF | TGCGCCAGCAGCCCAGGCCTCGGAGAGACCCAGTACTTC | NA | TRBJ2-5 | NA | TRBV5-1
CSVGGQNQPQHF | TGCAGCGTGGGGGGGCAGAATCAGCCCCAGCATTTT | NA | TRBJ1-5 | NA | TRBV29-1
CASSTAYEQYF | TGTGCCAGCAGTACGGCCTACGAGCAGTACTTC | NA | TRBJ2-7 | NA | TRBV2
CASSYRDNSYEQYF | TGTGCCAGCAGTTACCGGGACAACTCCTACGAGCAGTACTTC | NA | TRBJ2-7 | NA | TRBV6-5
CASSYGTTTDTQYF | TGTGCCAGCAGTTACGGTACTACTACAGATACGCAGTATTTT | NA | TRBJ2-3 | NA | TRBV6-2/TRBV6-3
CASSFFRGGGYSGNTIYF | TGTGCCAGCAGCTTCTTCCGGGGAGGGGGGTACTCTGGAAACACCATATATTTT | NA | TRBJ1-3 | NA | TRBV5-4
CASSFLSAGMNEQFF | TGTGCCAGCAGCTTCCTTTCGGCAGGGATGAATGAGCAGTTCTTC | NA | TRBJ2-1 | NA | TRBV5-5
CASSWGQGNTEAFF | TGTGCCAGCAGCTGGGGACAGGGGAACACTGAAGCTTTCTTT | TRBD1 | TRBJ1-1 | NA | TRBV11-1
CASSYSVGTGNEKLFF | TGTGCCAGCAGTTACTCAGTTGGGACAGGGAATGAAAAACTGTTTTTT | TRBD1 | TRBJ1-4 | NA | TRBV6-5
CAISENRYSNQPQHF | TGTGCCATCAGTGAGAACAGATATAGCAATCAGCCCCAGCATTTT | NA | TRBJ1-5 | NA | TRBV10-3
CASSQETVGNEQFF | TGTGCCAGCAGCCAAGAAACCGTCGGCAATGAGCAGTTCTTC | NA | TRBJ2-1 | NA | TRBV3-1/TRBV3-2
CASSPGRGAARGYTF | TGTGCCAGCAGCCCTGGAAGGGGCGCAGCGAGAGGCTACACCTTC | NA | TRBJ1-2 | NA | TRBV3-1/TRBV3-2
CASLQGVWNQPQHF | TGTGCCAGTCTCCAAGGGGTTTGGAATCAGCCCCAGCATTTT | NA | TRBJ1-5 | few | TRBV28
CASSPRRGQETQYF | TGTGCCAGCAGTCCCCGGAGAGGGCAAGAGACCCAGTACTTC | NA | TRBJ2-5 | many | TRBV6-5
CASTLQGAYEQYF | TGTGCCAGCACCTTACAGGGGGCCTACGAGCAGTACTTC | TRBD1 | TRBJ2-7 | NA | TRBV6-5
CASSSHGGELFF | TGTGCCAGCAGCTCTCACGGCGGGGAGCTGTTTTTT | NA | TRBJ2-2 | NA | TRBV7-2
CASSQRTGTTSTDTQYF | TGCGCCAGCAGCCAAAGGACAGGGACCACTAGCACAGATACGCAGTATTTT | TRBD1 | TRBJ2-3 | NA | TRBV4-3
CASSRAGLNTEAFF | TGTGCCAGCAGTCGGGCAGGGCTGAACACTGAAGCTTTCTTT | NA | TRBJ1-1 | NA | TRBV6-5
CASSPRSREETQYF | TGTGCCAGCTCACCACGGTCAAGAGAAGAGACCCAGTACTTC | NA | TRBJ2-5 | NA | TRBV18
CASSQELGLAGKTAYEQYF | TGTGCCAGCAGCCAAGAGCTCGGACTAGCGGGAAAGACCGCCTACGAGCAGTACTTC | TRBD2 | TRBJ2-7 | NA | TRBV7-9
CSVGTSPDTQYF | TGCAGCGTGGGGACTAGCCCAGATACGCAGTATTTT | TRBD2 | TRBJ2-3 | NA | TRBV29-1
CASSSRTGFGTYGYTF | TGTGCCAGCAGCTCTAGAACAGGGTTCGGAACATATGGCTACACCTTC | NA | TRBJ1-2 | NA | TRBV11-2
CASSPGTGIYNEQFF | TGTGCCAGCAGTCCCGGGACAGGGATATACAATGAGCAGTTCTTC | TRBD1 | TRBJ2-1 | NA | TRBV3-1/TRBV3-2
CASTSGGQKNSPLHF | TGTGCCAGCACCTCAGGCGGGCAGAAAAATTCACCCCTCCACTTT | NA | TRBJ1-6 | NA | TRBV6-5
CSSKTSGRSNEQFF | TGCAGCTCTAAAACAAGCGGGAGGAGCAATGAGCAGTTCTTC | TRBD2 | TRBJ2-1 | NA | TRBV29-1
CASSLAAGPGGYTF | TGCGCCAGCAGCTTGGCGGCGGGGCCGGGGGGCTACACCTTC | NA | TRBJ1-2 | NA | TRBV5-1
CASSPSGRDSNEQFF | TGCGCCAGCAGCCCATCTGGGAGGGATAGTAATGAGCAGTTCTTC | TRBD2 | TRBJ2-1 | NA | TRBV5-1
CASSPDRGNQPQHF | TGTGCCAGCTCACCAGACAGGGGTAATCAGCCCCAGCATTTT | TRBD1 | TRBJ1-5 | NA | TRBV18
CASSIAPPDRGANQPQHF | TGTGCCAGTAGTATAGCACCGCCGGACAGGGGTGCAAATCAGCCCCAGCATTTT | TRBD1 | TRBJ1-5 | few | TRBV19
CASSQDLGAGVNNEQFF | TGTGCCAGCAGCCAAGATCTTGGAGCGGGAGTTAACAATGAGCAGTTCTTC | TRBD2 | TRBJ2-1 | NA | TRBV14
CASSQGTSGGKELFF | TGTGCCAGCAGCCAAGGTACTAGCGGGGGCAAGGAGCTGTTTTTT | TRBD2 | TRBJ2-2 | once | TRBV3-1/TRBV3-2
CASSEAREAVYEQFF | TGTGCCAGCAGTGAAGCCCGGGAAGCCGTCTATGAGCAGTTCTTC | NA | TRBJ2-1 | NA | TRBV6-1
CASSPEGGYNEQFF | TGTGCCAGCAGCCCGGAGGGCGGCTACAATGAGCAGTTCTTC | NA | TRBJ2-1 | once | TRBV6-2/TRBV6-3